This TCR beta chain comes out of a study of shared clonotypes between healthy human individuals. In germline, CDR1 is LGHNA, CDR2 YNFKEQ. The V end lost 3 bases, the J end lost 6 bases, and 24 bases lay between the germline ends. The CDR3 has 18 residues. Naivety among CD8 cells was defined by CD45RO negativity and positive CCR7 selection, thereby excluding terminally differentiated effector memory CD45RA+ cells. Splitting of each subset's genomic DNA was done evenly across several immunoSEQ plates. Assay: immunoSEQ multiplex PCR; the TCRdb copy retains only in-frame clones and omits some. Of under 2,000,000 clones listed, around 96% are singletons. About this clone: Its antigen is unknown.

Points from the study as a whole: The study generally estimated greater richness for naive than memory subsets. Some naive CD4 clonotypes, around 5%, turned up in common across a handful of donors. Lower generation probabilities were found for non-shared clonotypes than for those shared by all four donors.

This sequence joins TRBV4-2 and TRBJ1-5; weak D call: TRBD1 (5 bases). The TCR originated in a man younger than 30 in good health. Material: naive CD8+ T cells sorted from blood. Written as DNA, the CDR3 is TGTGCCAGCAGCCACCACCACGACAGAGGGGTAGAGGGTCAGCCCCAGCATTTT. Translating gives CASSHHHDRGVEGQPQHF.